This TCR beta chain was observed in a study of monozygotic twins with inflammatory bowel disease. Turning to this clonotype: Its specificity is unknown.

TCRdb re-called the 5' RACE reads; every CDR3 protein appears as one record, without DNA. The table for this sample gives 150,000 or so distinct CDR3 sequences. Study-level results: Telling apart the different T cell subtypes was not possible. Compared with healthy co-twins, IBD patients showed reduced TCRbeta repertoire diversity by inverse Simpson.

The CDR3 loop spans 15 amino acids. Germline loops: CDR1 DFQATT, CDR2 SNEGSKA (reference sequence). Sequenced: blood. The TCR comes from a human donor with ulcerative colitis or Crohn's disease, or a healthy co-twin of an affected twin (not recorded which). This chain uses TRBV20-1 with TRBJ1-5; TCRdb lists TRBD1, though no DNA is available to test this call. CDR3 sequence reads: CSASEGVGGNQRQHF.